This is a list of T cell receptor beta chains from one sample in a study of identical twins' blood T cells. TCRdb fed the 5' RACE reads into MiXCR, producing one record per CDR3 protein. The sample consists of 350,000 to 400,000 distinct CDR3 sequences, more than 25% of them appearing once. The material sequenced was PBMCs. These TCRs come from a woman aged 18-49 years in good health. Each CDR3 is given with its conserved first and last residue. Each record gives: V gene, D gene, J gene, clone size, CDR3 protein, CDR3 DNA. D genes are given only for firm matches. The listing skips clone size in some rows; elsewhere it reads once, few, many or a size class.

>TRBV30|TRBD2|TRBJ2-1|NA
CAGLAGGPFNEQFF
TGTGCCGGATTAGCGGGAGGGCCGTTCAATGAGCAGTTCTTC
>TRBV29-1|TRBD2|TRBJ2-3|NA
CSVSTSGGADTQYF
TGCAGCGTTTCGACTAGCGGGGGGGCTGATACGCAGTATTTT
>TRBV18|NA|TRBJ1-1|NA
CASSPEGDTEAFF
TGTGCCAGCTCACCAGAGGGAGACACTGAAGCTTTCTTT
>TRBV10-3|TRBD1|TRBJ1-3|NA
CAISEAGGSGNTIYF
TGTGCCATCAGTGAGGCAGGGGGCTCTGGAAACACCATATATTTT
>TRBV29-1|TRBD1|TRBJ1-1|many
CSVEVWTGNTEAFF
TGCAGCGTTGAAGTTTGGACAGGGAACACTGAAGCTTTCTTT
>TRBV19|NA|TRBJ1-1|many
CASTRQLNTEAFF
TGTGCCAGTACTCGACAGTTGAACACTGAAGCTTTCTTT
>TRBV29-1|NA|TRBJ2-1|NA
CSGDGGQSSYNEQLF
TGCAGCGGCGATGGGGGGCAGAGCTCCTACAATGAGCAGCTCTTC
>TRBV7-9|NA|TRBJ1-1|NA
CASTLRAENTEAFF
TGTGCCAGCACCTTGAGAGCTGAGAACACTGAAGCTTTCTTT
>TRBV6-5|TRBD2|TRBJ2-3|NA
CASSRGTRITDTQYF
TGTGCCAGCAGTCGAGGGACTAGGATCACAGATACGCAGTATTTT
>TRBV11-2|TRBD2|TRBJ2-5|NA
CASSLGGGEYF
TGTGCCAGCAGCTTAGGCGGGGGAGAGTACTTC
>TRBV7-9|NA|TRBJ2-2|NA
CASSFKAPGDLFF
TGTGCCAGCAGCTTCAAAGCGCCCGGGGATCTGTTTTTT
>TRBV10-3|TRBD2|TRBJ2-1|NA
CAIRETSGGYNEQFF
TGTGCCATCAGGGAGACTAGCGGGGGGTACAATGAGCAGTTCTTC
>TRBV12-3/TRBV12-4|NA|TRBJ1-4|few
CASSLLWGEKLFF
TGTGCCAGCAGTTTGTTGTGGGGTGAAAAACTGTTTTTT
>TRBV15|TRBD1|TRBJ1-1|few
CATSTVTGDTEAFF
TGTGCCACCAGCACCGTCACAGGGGACACTGAAGCTTTCTTT
>TRBV10-3|TRBD2|TRBJ2-6|NA
CAMRAGTGDSGANVLTF
TGTGCCATGAGAGCGGGAACAGGAGACTCTGGGGCCAACGTCCTGACTTTC
>TRBV5-4|NA|TRBJ1-4|few
CASSLTGGNEKLFF
TGTGCCAGCAGCTTAACAGGCGGAAATGAAAAACTGTTTTTT
>TRBV5-6|NA|TRBJ2-7|few
CASSLGSSHEQYF
TGTGCCAGCAGCTTGGGCAGTTCCCACGAGCAGTACTTC
>TRBV6-2/TRBV6-3|TRBD2|TRBJ2-7|NA
CARRPGLGPAYEQYF
TGTGCCAGGAGACCGGGACTAGGTCCCGCCTACGAGCAGTACTTC
>TRBV20-1|NA|TRBJ1-2|NA
CSARFYTASDYGYTF
TGCAGTGCTAGATTTTATACGGCTTCGGATTATGGCTACACCTTC
>TRBV24-1|NA|TRBJ2-5|NA
CATSDVNGQQREETQYF
TGTGCCACCAGTGACGTCAATGGGCAGCAAAGGGAAGAGACCCAGTACTTC
>TRBV5-1|NA|TRBJ2-3|many
CASSLASGSTDTQYF
TGCGCCAGCAGCTTGGCCTCGGGTAGCACAGATACGCAGTATTTT
>TRBV5-6|TRBD2|TRBJ2-1|few
CATLKAGGSYNEQFF
TGTGCCACGCTTAAGGCGGGAGGGTCCTACAATGAGCAGTTCTTC
>TRBV20-1|NA|TRBJ1-1|NA
CSARDFRGRRNTEAFF
TGCAGTGCTAGAGATTTCCGGGGCCGTCGGAACACTGAAGCTTTCTTT
>TRBV20-1|NA|TRBJ1-6|few
CSARAGDDSPLHF
TGCAGTGCTAGAGCCGGCGACGATTCACCCCTCCACTTT
>TRBV2|NA|TRBJ2-3|NA
CASSFEMWKTDTQYF
TGTGCCAGCTCCTTTGAGATGTGGAAAACAGATACGCAGTATTTT
>TRBV27|TRBD1|TRBJ2-3|NA
CASRRTGVFMGLTSTDTQYF
TGTGCCAGCAGAAGGACAGGAGTCTTTATGGGTCTCACTAGCACAGATACGCAGTATTTT
>TRBV4-3|NA|TRBJ1-5|NA
CASSQDRAVNQPQHF
TGCGCCAGCAGCCAAGATAGGGCAGTTAATCAGCCCCAGCATTTT
>TRBV7-2|NA|TRBJ2-1|NA
CASSLGLPNEQFF
TGTGCCAGCAGCTTGGGACTCCCCAATGAGCAGTTCTTC
>TRBV6-2/TRBV6-3|NA|TRBJ1-6|NA
CATLRDSFGNSYNSPLHF
TGTGCCACCCTCCGAGACAGTTTCGGGAACTCCTATAATTCACCCCTCCACTTT
>TRBV7-8|NA|TRBJ2-7|once
CAGSLALGGEQYF
TGTGCCGGCAGCTTAGCACTAGGGGGGGAGCAGTACTTC
>TRBV2|NA|TRBJ2-3|many
CASSVATDTQYF
TGTGCCAGCAGCGTAGCCACAGATACGCAGTATTTT
>TRBV20-1|NA|TRBJ1-2|NA
CSARGWESFLSGGYTF
TGCAGTGCTAGAGGGTGGGAGTCATTCTTATCGGGGGGCTACACCTTC
>TRBV29-1|TRBD2|TRBJ2-7|NA
CSVEELAGGERCF
TGCAGCGTTGAAGAACTAGCGGGAGGCGAGCGGTGCTTC
>TRBV20-1|NA|TRBJ1-1|NA
CSALPPQGVNTEAFF
TGCAGTGCCCTCCCCCCACAGGGCGTGAACACTGAAGCTTTCTTT
>TRBV7-2|TRBD1|TRBJ2-2|NA
CASSFDRGTGELFF
TGTGCCAGCAGCTTCGACAGGGGTACCGGGGAGCTGTTTTTT
>TRBV4-1|NA|TRBJ2-7|few
CASSQEWLRSYEQYF
TGCGCCAGCAGCCAAGAGTGGCTACGCTCCTACGAGCAGTACTTC
>TRBV27|TRBD1|TRBJ1-2|many
CASRTGGYGYTF
TGTGCCAGCAGGACAGGGGGCTATGGCTACACCTTC